Detailed here is one TCR beta chain. Its antigen is not known. This table comes from immunoSEQ multiplex PCR, and its TCRdb copy is limited to in-frame clones, with some not included. The table has roughly 250,000 clones, 70% to 90% seen once. The data were taken from a study of cytomegalovirus exposure and HLA in healthy donors. Study-wide background: A subsequent analysis reported that the 100 to 150 validation repertoires were produced on the same platform that had also been used for the roughly 670 first-cohort repertoires. Study outcomes and limitations: Among TCR sequences, most were rare, though some public TCRs appeared in many donors.

Germline lookup yields CDR1 SQVTM and CDR2 ANQGSEA. The CDR3 is 12 residues long. Trimming pared 5 bases from V and 6 bases from J, leaving 14 bases between. This receptor was obtained from a woman aged 25 to 39 in good health and CMV-seropositive. V usage is TRBV29-1 and J usage is TRBJ2-7; a possible D gene is TRBD2 (6 bases). Sample: PBMCs. The CDR3 is CSVRVSRGEQYF. The CDR3 region has the DNA TGCAGCGTTAGGGTCTCGCGGGGCGAGCAGTACTTC.